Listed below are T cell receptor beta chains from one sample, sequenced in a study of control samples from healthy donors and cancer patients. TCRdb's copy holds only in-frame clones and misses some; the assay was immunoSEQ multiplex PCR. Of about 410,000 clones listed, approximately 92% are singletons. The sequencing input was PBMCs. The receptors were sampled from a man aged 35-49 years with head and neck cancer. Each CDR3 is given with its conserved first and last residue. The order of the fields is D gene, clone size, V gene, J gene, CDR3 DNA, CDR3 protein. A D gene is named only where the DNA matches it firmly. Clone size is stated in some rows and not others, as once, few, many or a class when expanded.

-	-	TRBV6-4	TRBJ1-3	TGTGCCAGCAGTGACTCGCAGACTGGAAACACCATATATTTT	CASSDSQTGNTIYF
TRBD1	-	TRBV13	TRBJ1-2	TGTGCCAGCAGCTGGGGGACAGCTTCAACTAACTATGGCTACACCTTC	CASSWGTASTNYGYTF
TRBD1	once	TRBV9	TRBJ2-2	TGTGCCAGCAGCCTTGGGGACAGAGCGAACACCGGGGAGCTGTTTTTT	CASSLGDRANTGELFF
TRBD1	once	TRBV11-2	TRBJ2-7	TGTGCCAGCAGAGAAAGGGACAGCGTTTTCTACGAGCAGTACTTC	CASRERDSVFYEQYF
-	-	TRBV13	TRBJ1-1	TGTGCCAGCAGCCTGGGGGAACCGAACACTGAAGCTTTCTTT	CASSLGEPNTEAFF
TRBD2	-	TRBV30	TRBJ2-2	TGTGCCCATACGCGGGGGGGCGAGTACACCGGGGAGCTGTTTTTT	CAHTRGGEYTGELFF
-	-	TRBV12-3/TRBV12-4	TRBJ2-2	TGTGCCAGCAGTTTTTTCCGGGAGAGGGAGCTGTTTTTT	CASSFFRERELFF
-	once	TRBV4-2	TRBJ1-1	TGTGCCAGCAGCCAAGATCATGGCGGGTACACTGAAGCTTTCTTT	CASSQDHGGYTEAFF
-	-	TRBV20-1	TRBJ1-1	TGCAGTGCTAGGGGGGGCACTGAAGCTTTCTTT	CSARGGTEAFF
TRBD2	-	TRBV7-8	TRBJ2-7	TGTGCCAGCAGCTTATTGGCTAGCGGCACCTACGAGCAGTACTTC	CASSLLASGTYEQYF
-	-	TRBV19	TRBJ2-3	TGTGCCAGTAGGGGGACAAGCACAGATACGCAGTATTTT	CASRGTSTDTQYF
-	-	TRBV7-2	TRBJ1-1	TGTGCCAGCAGCTTAGGAGTTGGGGGAATGAACACTGAAGCTTTCTTT	CASSLGVGGMNTEAFF
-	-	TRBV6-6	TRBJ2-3	TGTGCCAGCAGCCCGAATTTGGCAGATACGCAGTATTTT	CASSPNLADTQYF
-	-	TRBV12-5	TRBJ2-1	TGTGCTAGTGCCACTCTGGCTTTGGGGGACAATGAGCAGTTCTTC	CASATLALGDNEQFF
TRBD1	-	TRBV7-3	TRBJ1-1	TGTGCCAGCAGCTGGAGCTCTATAGGACAGGGTGGTCCCACTGAAGCTTTCTTT	CASSWSSIGQGGPTEAFF
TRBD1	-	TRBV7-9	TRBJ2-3	TGTGCCAGCAGCTTTTACAGGGGGCAGGGGAGGATCGCAGATACGCAGTATTTT	CASSFYRGQGRIADTQYF
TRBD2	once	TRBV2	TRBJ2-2	TGTGCCAGCAGAACCGGGACTAGCATCCTCTTCCCCGCTGGGGAGCTGTTTTTT	CASRTGTSILFPAGELFF
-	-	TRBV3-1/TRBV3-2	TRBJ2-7	TGTGCCAGCAGCCAAACATGGTCCGAGCAGTACTTC	CASSQTWSEQYF
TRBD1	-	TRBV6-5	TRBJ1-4	TGTGCCAGCAGTTACTCCGGGACAGGGCATGAAAAACTGTTTTTT	CASSYSGTGHEKLFF
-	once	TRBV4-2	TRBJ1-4	TGTGCCAGCAGCCAAGGGAGTCTTGAAAAACTGTTTTTT	CASSQGSLEKLFF
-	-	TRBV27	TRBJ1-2	TGTGCCAGCTTTAACTACGTCTATGGCTACACCTTC	CASFNYVYGYTF
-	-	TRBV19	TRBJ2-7	TGTGCCAGTAGTGTTTTGCTTACAGGCATATCCTACGAGCAGTACTTC	CASSVLLTGISYEQYF
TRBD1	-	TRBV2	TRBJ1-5	TGTGCCAGCAGCCGCCGGGACAGGAATCAGCCCCAGCATTTT	CASSRRDRNQPQHF
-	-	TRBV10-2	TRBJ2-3	TGCGCCAGCAGGAGAGGGCTAGGGAGCCTTAGCACAGATACGCAGTATTTT	CASRRGLGSLSTDTQYF
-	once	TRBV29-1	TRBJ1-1	TGCAGCGTTGGGGGAGGCCTGGGGAACACTGAAGCTTTCTTT	CSVGGGLGNTEAFF
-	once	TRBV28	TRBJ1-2	TGTGCCAGCTCCACGACCCGTGACCCCTATGGCTACACCTTC	CASSTTRDPYGYTF
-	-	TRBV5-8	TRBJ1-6	TGTGCCAGCAGCTTGGCGTTCGGGGATAGCTCCTATAATTCACCCCTCCACTTT	CASSLAFGDSSYNSPLHF
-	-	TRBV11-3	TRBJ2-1	TGTGCCAGCAGCTTAGAATTGACTAGTCCCCTCGCCGGCTCCTACAATGAGCAGTTCTTC	CASSLELTSPLAGSYNEQFF
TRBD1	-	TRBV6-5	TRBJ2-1	TGTGCCAGCAGTTACAGTCGGGACAGCTCCTACAATGAGCAGTTCTTC	CASSYSRDSSYNEQFF
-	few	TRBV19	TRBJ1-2	TGTGCCAGTAGTATGGACTATGGCTACACCTTC	CASSMDYGYTF
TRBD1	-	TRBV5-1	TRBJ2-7	TGCGCCAGCGGGACAGGGGACCCCTACGAGCAGTACTTC	CASGTGDPYEQYF
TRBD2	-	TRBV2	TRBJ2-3	TGTGCCAGCAGTCGACTAGCGGGAGGAACAGATACGCAGTATTTT	CASSRLAGGTDTQYF
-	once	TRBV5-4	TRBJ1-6	TGTGCCAGCAGCCCTTCGGCAGGGAATAATTCACCCCTCCACTTT	CASSPSAGNNSPLHF
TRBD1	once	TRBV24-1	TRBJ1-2	TGTGCCACCAGTGCCGCGAGAGGGACAGATGGCTACACCTTC	CATSAARGTDGYTF
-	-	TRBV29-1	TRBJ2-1	TGCAGCGTTTCTAGAAACAATGAGCAGTTCTTC	CSVSRNNEQFF
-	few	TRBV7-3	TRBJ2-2	TGTGCCAGCAGCCCCGGGACCAAAACCGGGGAGCTGTTTTTT	CASSPGTKTGELFF
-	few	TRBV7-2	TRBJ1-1	TGTGCCAGCAGCTTGGGGGTGGCATCAAGTGAAGCTTTCTTT	CASSLGVASSEAFF
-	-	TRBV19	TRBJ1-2	TGTGCCAGTAGTCCATGGACCAAGGAGGGCTATGGCTACACCTTC	CASSPWTKEGYGYTF
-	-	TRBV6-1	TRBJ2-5	TGTGCCAGCAGTGAGCACCTTTGGACCCAGTACTTC	CASSEHLWTQYF
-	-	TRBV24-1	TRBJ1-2	TGTGCCACCAGTGATCCCGAATACGGTGGCTACACCTTC	CATSDPEYGGYTF